The 15 T cell receptor beta chains presented below share a single source sample, sequenced in a study of T-cell reconstitution after alpha-beta-depleted transplantation in children. Unique molecular identifiers were incorporated into the prepared TCRbeta library. Via MiXCR, TCRdb re-called the PCR reads, giving one row per CDR3 protein. Of about 260,000 distinct CDR3 sequences in the sample, roughly 8.2% are singletons; the top ten hold just under 6.5%. The input for sequencing was PBMCs, mostly from graft donor cells, taken 180 days after TCRalphabeta/CD19-depleted stem cell transplant. Receptors were obtained from a male patient between 10 and 17 years old who had a stem cell transplant for acute lymphoblastic leukemia, so the T cells may come from the graft donor.

This clonotype was recorded at least ten times. Here the CDR3 reads CASSWTGGDEQYF. Here the CDR3 DNA reads TGTGCCAGCAGCTGGACAGGGGGCGACGAGCAGTACTTC. The V and J genes are TRBV7-9 and TRBJ2-7; the match to TRBD1 covers 11 bases. Germline V gene lookup returns CDR1 SEHNR and CDR2 FQNEAQ (reference sequence). CDR3 length: 13 residues. V lost 4 bases and J lost 5; bases outside the gene matches: 1.

This clonotype was counted at least ten times. This chain connects TRBV23-1 to TRBJ2-1; the match to TRBD2 covers 9 bases. TRBV23-1 counts as an open reading frame of uncertain function. Trimming took 1 base from V and 7 from J; bases not matched to a gene: 8. CDR3 length equals 16 residues. As DNA, the CDR3 is TGCGCCAGCAGTCAATACTGCGGGGGGGCCCCGAATGAGCAGTTCTTC. It specifies CASSQYCGGAPNEQFF.

This clonotype was found many times. The genes are TRBV28 and TRBJ2-1, with 9 bases aligning to TRBD2. V gave up 8 bases and J gave up 14 bases; unmatched junction bases: 13. CDR1 is MDHEN, CDR2 SYDVKM, per germline. This CDR3 is built from 13 residues. CDR3 in DNA: TGTGCCAGCGTGGGTAGCGGGAGAAAAGGAGAGTTCTTC. It is translated as CASVGSGRKGEFF. The whole variable domain, remainder taken from reference TRBV28 and TRBJ2-1, is DVKVTQSSRYLVKRTGEKVFLECVQDMDHENMFWYRQDPGLGLRLIYFSYDVKMKEKGDIPEGYSVSREKKERFSLILESASTNQTSMYLCASVGSGRKGEFFGPGTRLTVL.

This clonotype was seen ten or more times. This sequence joins TRBV9 and TRBJ2-1; TRBD2 might be the D (5 bases). V lost 4 bases and J lost 4, with 15 bases in between. This CDR3 region has 15 residues. The germline V gene has CDR1 SGDLS and CDR2 YYNGEE. The CDR3 sequence: CASSSRDSPYNEQFF. The CDR3 nucleotides are TGTGCCAGCAGCTCTCGGGATTCCCCTTACAATGAGCAGTTCTTC.

The V call is TRBV11-2, the J call TRBJ2-1; 8 nucleotides line up with TRBD1. Per the germline V gene, CDR1 is SGHAT and CDR2 is FQNNGV. The CDR3 loop spans 15 amino acids. The J segment lost 4 bases and the V segment lost 4 bases, leaving 6 bases of the junction unmatched. The CDR3 loop reads CASSYPGTGYNEQFF. CDR3 DNA sequence: TGTGCCAGCAGCTACCCCGGGACAGGTTACAATGAGCAGTTCTTC.

This clonotype appeared many times. The chain carries TRBV4-1 and TRBJ2-7, with 8 bases fitting TRBD2. The trim removed 0 bases at V and 4 bases at J, leaving 8 bases unmatched. The CDR3 sequence is 16 residues long. The germline gives CDR1 MGHRA, CDR2 YSYEKL. For the CDR3, the DNA is TGCGCCAGCAGCCAAGATGAGCGGCGGGGGGCTTACGAGCAGTACTTC. It codes for CASSQDERRGAYEQYF.

This clonotype occurred many times. The gene calls are TRBV28 and TRBJ1-5; no reliable D call. There are 12 residues in the CDR3. Trimming stripped 6 bases from V and 5 bases from J, with 8 bases between. From germline, CDR1 is MDHEN and CDR2 SYDVKM. Here the CDR3 DNA reads TGTGCCAGCAGATCCATTGATCAGCCCCAGCATTTT. Protein: CASRSIDQPQHF.

The chain links TRBV6-2 or TRBV6-3 to TRBJ2-7; TRBD1 aligns across 7 bases. Germline CDR1 MNHEY, CDR2 SVGEGT. The CDR3 runs 16 residues. V shed 0 bases, J shed 0 bases, and the junction held 5 bases outside the gene matches. CDR3 region: CASSYSLGQSSYEQYF. The CDR3 nucleotides are TGTGCCAGCAGTTACTCGTTGGGACAGAGCTCCTACGAGCAGTACTTC.

This clonotype was observed many times. The V gene is TRBV9, the J gene TRBJ2-5; 9 bases fit TRBD2. CDR1 is SGDLS, CDR2 YYNGEE, per germline. Trimming at V came to 0 bases and at J to 5 bases, leaving 5 bases not matched to a gene. This CDR3 has 15 residues. CDR3 amino acids: CASSVASGEDETQYF. The DNA of the CDR3 is TGTGCCAGCAGCGTAGCTAGCGGGGAAGATGAGACCCAGTACTTC.

This clonotype was counted ten times or more. The chain recombines TRBV9 with TRBJ2-3, with D perhaps matching TRBD1 or TRBD2 (6 bases each). V was clipped by 3 bases and J by 9 bases, with 8 bases between them. This CDR3 comprises 11 residues. CDR1 SGDLS and CDR2 YYNGEE come from the germline V gene. CDR3 sequence reads: CASSEGGTQYF. The CDR3 DNA is TGTGCCAGCAGCGAGGGGGGAACGCAGTATTTT.

This clonotype turned up a few times. V and J are TRBV19 and TRBJ1-3; D call uncertain. Trimming shortened V by 5 bases and J by 0 bases, and 23 bases separated the two germline ends. This CDR3 has 19 amino acids. Germline values: CDR1 LNHDA, CDR2 SQIVND (reference sequence). CDR3 in DNA: TGTGCCAGTAGTCCAGTCCCCCGGCACTACCGCGGCTCTGGAAACACCATATATTTT. It yields the protein CASSPVPRHYRGSGNTIYF.

This clonotype was counted at least ten times. This chain uses TRBV11-2 with TRBJ2-2, with TRBD2 matching 8 bases. Germline trimming cut 4 bases from V and 5 bases from J; bases unmatched to any gene: 12. CDR1 is SGHAT, CDR2 FQNNGV, per germline. The CDR3 is made up of 17 amino acids. Written as DNA, the CDR3 is TGTGCCAGCAGCTCGAGGGGGAGCGGGAGTGGGACCGGGGAGCTGTTTTTT. Its translation: CASSSRGSGSGTGELFF.

This clonotype was recorded at least ten times. The chain employs TRBV5-6 and TRBJ2-3, with D possibly being TRBD2 (5 bases). CDR1 is SGHDT, CDR2 YYEEEE, per germline. The V and J ends lost 0 bases and 2 bases respectively, with 25 bases between them. The CDR3 covers 20 residues. This CDR3 reads CASSLGPYSGRESSTDTQYF. DNA of the CDR3: TGTGCCAGCAGCTTGGGCCCCTATTCGGGTAGGGAGTCTTCCACAGATACGCAGTATTTT.

There are many counts of this clonotype. V and J are TRBV15 and TRBJ2-5, with D tentatively TRBD1 (5 bases). V lost 9 bases, J lost 4 bases, and 12 bases lay in between. CDR3 length: 12 residues. Per the germline V gene, CDR1 is LNHNV and CDR2 is YYDKDF (reference sequence). CDR3 amino acids: CATRLRGETQYF. The CDR3 coding sequence is TGTGCCACTCGCCTTAGGGGAGAGACCCAGTACTTC. Full variable domain (remainder filled in from reference TRBV15 and TRBJ2-5): DAMVIQNPRYQVTQFGKPVTLSCSQTLNHNVMYWYQQKSSQAPKLLFHYYDKDFNNEADTPDNFQSRRPNTSFCFLDIRSPGLGDTAMYLCATRLRGETQYFGPGTRLLVL.

The sample holds many counts of this clonotype. J is TRBJ2-5 and V is TRBV4-3, with TRBD2 matching 7 bases. The germline V gene has CDR1 LGHNA and CDR2 YSLEER. V shed 0 bases and J 5 bases; nucleotides not matched to a gene: 3. CDR3 length: 14 residues. The CDR3 loop reads CASSQEKGGETQYF. The CDR3 DNA reads as TGCGCCAGCAGCCAAGAGAAGGGAGGGGAGACCCAGTACTTC.